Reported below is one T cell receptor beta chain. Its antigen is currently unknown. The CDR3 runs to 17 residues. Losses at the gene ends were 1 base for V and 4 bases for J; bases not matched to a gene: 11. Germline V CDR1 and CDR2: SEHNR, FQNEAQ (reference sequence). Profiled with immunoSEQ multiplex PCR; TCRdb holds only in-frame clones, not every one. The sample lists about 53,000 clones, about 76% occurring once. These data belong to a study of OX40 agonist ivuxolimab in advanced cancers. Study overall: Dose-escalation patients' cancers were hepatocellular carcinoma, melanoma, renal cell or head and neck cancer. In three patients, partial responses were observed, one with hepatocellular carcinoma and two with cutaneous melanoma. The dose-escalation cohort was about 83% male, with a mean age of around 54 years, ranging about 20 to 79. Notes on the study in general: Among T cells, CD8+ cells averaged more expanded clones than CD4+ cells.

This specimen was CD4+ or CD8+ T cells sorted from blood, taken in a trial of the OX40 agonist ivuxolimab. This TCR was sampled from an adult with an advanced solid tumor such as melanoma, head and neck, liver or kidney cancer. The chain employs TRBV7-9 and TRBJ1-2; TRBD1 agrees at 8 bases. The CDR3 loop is CASSLGVPGQVGYGYTF. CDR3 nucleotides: TGTGCCAGCAGCTTAGGGGTCCCGGGACAGGTAGGCTATGGCTACACCTTC.